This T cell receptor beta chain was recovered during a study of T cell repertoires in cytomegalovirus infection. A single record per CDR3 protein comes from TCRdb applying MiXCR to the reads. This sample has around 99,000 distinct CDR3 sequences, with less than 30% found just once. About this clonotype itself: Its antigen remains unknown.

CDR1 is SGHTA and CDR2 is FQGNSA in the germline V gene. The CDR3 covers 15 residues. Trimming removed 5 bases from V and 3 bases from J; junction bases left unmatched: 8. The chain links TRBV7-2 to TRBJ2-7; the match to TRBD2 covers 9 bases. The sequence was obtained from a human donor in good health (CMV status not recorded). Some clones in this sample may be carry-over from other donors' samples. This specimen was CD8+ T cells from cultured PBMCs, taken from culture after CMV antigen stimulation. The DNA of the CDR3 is TGTGCCAGCAGCGCGACTAGCGGTTCTTACTACGAGCAGTACTTC. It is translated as CASSATSGSYYEQYF.